Described below is a single T cell receptor (beta chain) sequence and its context. In germline, CDR1 is LNHDA, CDR2 SQIVND (reference sequence). The CDR3 has 15 residues. The trim removed 4 bases at V and 6 bases at J, leaving 6 bases unmatched. These data belong to a study of blood T cell repertoires in COVID-19. Sequenced by immunoSEQ multiplex PCR; TCRdb stores in-frame clones only, minus some. The sample shows under 45,000 clones, about nine tenths of them seen only once. The gene calls are TRBV19 and TRBJ2-3; 11 positions match TRBD1. This TCR was sampled from a woman of 80 years or more in a cohort sampled during active or convalescent COVID-19. The sequenced sample was peripheral blood. The CDR3 sequence is CASSTGTGGRDTQYF. The CDR3 DNA follows: TGTGCCAGTAGTACTGGGACAGGGGGACGGGATACGCAGTATTTT.